These T cell receptor beta chains were read from a single sample in a study of type 1 regulatory T cells. One entry per CDR3 protein results from TCRdb running MiXCR on the reads. The sample records approximately 100,000 distinct CDR3 sequences, roughly 31% being singletons. The sample comprised CD4+ T cells, either the whole sample or a sorted fraction (not recorded which). The receptors shown here come from a human donor in good health. The CDR3 runs from the conserved cysteine through the conserved F or W. The order of the fields is clone size, J gene, D gene, V gene, CDR3 protein, CDR3 DNA. D genes are given only for firm matches. Clone size is not always given. Where it is, it says once, few, many or a class for expanded clones.

clone_size: .; j_call: TRBJ1-2; d_call: .; v_call: TRBV29-1; cdr3_aa: CSVTVGGQNYGYTF; cdr3_nt: TGCAGCGTTACTGTGGGGGGCCAGAACTATGGCTACACCTTC
clone_size: .; j_call: TRBJ2-5; d_call: TRBD1; v_call: TRBV12-3/TRBV12-4; cdr3_aa: CASSWGTVRAYF; cdr3_nt: TGTGCCAGCAGTTGGGGGACAGTTCGTGCGTACTTC
clone_size: .; j_call: TRBJ2-5; d_call: .; v_call: TRBV12-3/TRBV12-4; cdr3_aa: CASSPGTSETQYF; cdr3_nt: TGTGCCAGCAGCCCCGGGACTTCAGAGACCCAGTACTTC
clone_size: .; j_call: TRBJ2-1; d_call: .; v_call: TRBV19; cdr3_aa: CASSQGNNNEQFF; cdr3_nt: TGTGCCAGTAGCCAGGGGAATAACAATGAGCAGTTCTTC
clone_size: .; j_call: TRBJ1-2; d_call: .; v_call: TRBV28; cdr3_aa: CASSLGPGYTF; cdr3_nt: TGTGCCAGCAGCCTGGGTCCTGGCTACACCTTC
clone_size: few; j_call: TRBJ2-4; d_call: .; v_call: TRBV12-3/TRBV12-4; cdr3_aa: CASSRQGGGEAGNIQYF; cdr3_nt: TGTGCCAGCAGTCGACAGGGTGGAGGGGAGGCGGGAAACATTCAGTACTTC
clone_size: few; j_call: TRBJ2-2; d_call: TRBD2; v_call: TRBV20-1; cdr3_aa: CSARLAGTGELFF; cdr3_nt: TGCAGTGCTAGGCTAGCGGGCACCGGGGAGCTGTTTTTT
clone_size: few; j_call: TRBJ2-5; d_call: .; v_call: TRBV27; cdr3_aa: CASSLQGRETQYF; cdr3_nt: TGTGCCAGCAGTTTGCAGGGACGGGAGACCCAGTACTTC
clone_size: .; j_call: TRBJ2-7; d_call: .; v_call: TRBV14; cdr3_aa: CASSHNPPLYEQYF; cdr3_nt: TGTGCCAGCAGCCACAATCCTCCCCTCTACGAGCAGTACTTC
clone_size: .; j_call: TRBJ2-3; d_call: TRBD1; v_call: TRBV6-1; cdr3_aa: CASLFQGADTQYF; cdr3_nt: TGTGCCAGTCTGTTCCAGGGGGCGGATACGCAGTATTTT
clone_size: few; j_call: TRBJ2-7; d_call: TRBD1; v_call: TRBV25-1; cdr3_aa: CASSGDSHEQYF; cdr3_nt: TGTGCCAGCAGTGGGGACAGTCACGAGCAGTACTTC
clone_size: .; j_call: TRBJ1-2; d_call: .; v_call: TRBV4-1; cdr3_aa: CASSQEEGRTGSGYTF; cdr3_nt: TGCGCCAGCAGCCAAGAAGAGGGTCGGACTGGGAGTGGCTACACCTTC
clone_size: .; j_call: TRBJ2-7; d_call: .; v_call: TRBV7-2; cdr3_aa: CASSPGDRSYEQYF; cdr3_nt: TGTGCCAGCAGCCCCGGGGACCGCTCCTACGAGCAGTACTTC
clone_size: .; j_call: TRBJ1-6; d_call: .; v_call: TRBV7-8; cdr3_aa: CASSFFSTAAASHPLHF; cdr3_nt: TGTGCCAGCAGCTTTTTTTCGACAGCAGCCGCTTCACACCCCCTCCACTTT
clone_size: .; j_call: TRBJ2-1; d_call: TRBD2; v_call: TRBV5-5; cdr3_aa: CASRRPPSSMQGRGYYNEQIF; cdr3_nt: TGTGCCAGCAGACGCCCCCCATCCTCGATGCAAGGGCGGGGGTACTACAATGAGCAGATCTTC
clone_size: .; j_call: TRBJ1-1; d_call: .; v_call: TRBV3-1; cdr3_aa: CASSHTENTEAFF; cdr3_nt: TGTGCCAGCAGCCATACGGAGAACACTGAAGCTTTCTTT
clone_size: .; j_call: TRBJ2-3; d_call: TRBD2; v_call: TRBV7-9; cdr3_aa: CASSRTSGRNTDTQYF; cdr3_nt: TGTGCCAGCAGCCGGACTAGCGGGAGGAACACAGATACGCAGTATTTT
clone_size: .; j_call: TRBJ2-3; d_call: .; v_call: TRBV7-2; cdr3_aa: CASSLAAQSIDTQYF; cdr3_nt: TGTGCCAGCAGCTTAGCAGCCCAGTCCATAGATACGCAGTATTTT
clone_size: .; j_call: TRBJ2-2; d_call: TRBD2; v_call: TRBV6-5; cdr3_aa: CASSYSTPVTSGAGELFF; cdr3_nt: TGTGCCAGCAGTTACTCTACACCAGTTACTAGCGGGGCCGGGGAGCTGTTTTTT
clone_size: few; j_call: TRBJ2-2; d_call: .; v_call: TRBV7-3; cdr3_aa: CASRSYGTNTGELFF; cdr3_nt: TGTGCCAGCAGGTCATATGGAACGAACACCGGGGAGCTGTTTTTT
clone_size: .; j_call: TRBJ2-1; d_call: .; v_call: TRBV5-4; cdr3_aa: CASSLPSGAWFF; cdr3_nt: TGTGCCAGCAGCTTACCCTCCGGAGCATGGTTCTTC
clone_size: .; j_call: TRBJ2-5; d_call: TRBD1; v_call: TRBV7-2; cdr3_aa: CASSSVPGGQETQYF; cdr3_nt: TGTGCCAGCAGCTCCGTCCCAGGGGGACAAGAGACCCAGTACTTC
clone_size: .; j_call: TRBJ1-5; d_call: .; v_call: TRBV19; cdr3_aa: CASSIQKSSSNQPQHF; cdr3_nt: TGTGCCAGTAGTATCCAGAAGAGTAGTAGCAATCAGCCCCAGCATTTT
clone_size: .; j_call: TRBJ2-3; d_call: TRBD2; v_call: TRBV7-7; cdr3_aa: CASSSQAGARQYF; cdr3_nt: TGTGCCAGCAGCTCCCAAGCGGGAGCGAGGCAGTATTTT
clone_size: .; j_call: TRBJ2-2; d_call: .; v_call: TRBV19; cdr3_aa: CAGGENTGELFF; cdr3_nt: TGTGCCGGCGGGGAAAATACCGGGGAGCTGTTTTTT
clone_size: .; j_call: TRBJ1-1; d_call: .; v_call: TRBV15; cdr3_aa: CATSWGQNTEAFF; cdr3_nt: TGTGCCACTTCGTGGGGGCAGAACACTGAAGCTTTCTTT
clone_size: .; j_call: TRBJ1-5; d_call: .; v_call: TRBV3-1; cdr3_aa: CASSQDSGGSQPQHF; cdr3_nt: TGTGCCAGCAGCCAAGATTCGGGGGGATCACAGCCCCAGCATTTT
clone_size: .; j_call: TRBJ1-1; d_call: .; v_call: TRBV20-1; cdr3_aa: CSARQTDEAFF; cdr3_nt: TGCAGTGCTAGGCAGACCGATGAAGCTTTCTTT
clone_size: .; j_call: TRBJ2-2; d_call: .; v_call: TRBV6-1; cdr3_aa: CASSRDPLTGELFF; cdr3_nt: TGTGCCAGCAGCCGGGACCCTTTGACCGGGGAGCTGTTTTTT
clone_size: .; j_call: TRBJ2-5; d_call: TRBD2; v_call: TRBV7-8; cdr3_aa: CASSLVRSGETQYF; cdr3_nt: TGTGCCAGCAGCTTAGTCCGTAGCGGGGAGACCCAGTACTTC
clone_size: few; j_call: TRBJ2-2; d_call: .; v_call: TRBV20-1; cdr3_aa: CSARAHAQFPGELFF; cdr3_nt: TGCAGTGCTAGAGCCCACGCCCAGTTTCCTGGGGAGCTGTTTTTT
clone_size: .; j_call: TRBJ2-3; d_call: TRBD2; v_call: TRBV7-2; cdr3_aa: CASSLNRREGWQYF; cdr3_nt: TGTGCCAGCAGCTTAAATAGGCGGGAGGGCTGGCAGTATTTT
clone_size: .; j_call: TRBJ1-5; d_call: .; v_call: TRBV4-1; cdr3_aa: CASSQTRGRNQPQHF; cdr3_nt: TGCGCCAGCAGCCAAACCCGGGGCCGCAATCAGCCCCAGCATTTT
clone_size: .; j_call: TRBJ1-2; d_call: .; v_call: TRBV19; cdr3_aa: CASSIEPGLFGGYTF; cdr3_nt: TGTGCCAGTAGTATAGAACCGGGACTCTTCGGAGGCTACACCTTC
clone_size: few; j_call: TRBJ2-4; d_call: .; v_call: TRBV6-1; cdr3_aa: CASSESGLPGQYF; cdr3_nt: TGTGCCAGCAGTGAATCAGGGCTGCCGGGGCAGTACTTC
clone_size: .; j_call: TRBJ1-6; d_call: .; v_call: TRBV20-1; cdr3_aa: CSATRNGGGSSSPLHF; cdr3_nt: TGCAGTGCGACAAGGAACGGGGGCGGGTCGAGTTCACCCCTCCACTTT
clone_size: .; j_call: TRBJ2-5; d_call: TRBD1; v_call: TRBV2; cdr3_aa: CASYTGTGGFGETQYF; cdr3_nt: TGTGCCTCATATACAGGGACAGGGGGCTTTGGAGAGACCCAGTACTTC
clone_size: .; j_call: TRBJ2-1; d_call: .; v_call: TRBV20-1; cdr3_aa: CSVGSRPYNEQFF; cdr3_nt: TGCAGCGTGGGGAGCCGGCCCTACAATGAGCAGTTCTTC
clone_size: .; j_call: TRBJ2-5; d_call: .; v_call: TRBV30; cdr3_aa: CAWSVSHRETQYF; cdr3_nt: TGTGCCTGGAGTGTATCCCACCGGGAGACCCAGTACTTC
clone_size: .; j_call: TRBJ2-1; d_call: TRBD2; v_call: TRBV5-1; cdr3_aa: CASSTLTSGNNEQFF; cdr3_nt: TGCGCCAGCAGCACACTGACTAGCGGAAACAATGAGCAGTTCTTC
clone_size: few; j_call: TRBJ2-7; d_call: .; v_call: TRBV15; cdr3_aa: CAPRPGPLFSYEQYF; cdr3_nt: TGTGCCCCAAGGCCGGGACCGTTATTCTCCTACGAGCAGTACTTC
clone_size: .; j_call: TRBJ2-3; d_call: TRBD1; v_call: TRBV18; cdr3_aa: CASSPPGQRRDTQYF; cdr3_nt: TGTGCCAGCTCACCTCCGGGACAGCGGAGAGATACGCAGTATTTT
clone_size: .; j_call: TRBJ2-7; d_call: TRBD1; v_call: TRBV29-1; cdr3_aa: CSVAGTGGYEQYF; cdr3_nt: TGCAGCGTAGCCGGGACAGGGGGATACGAGCAGTACTTC
clone_size: .; j_call: TRBJ2-2; d_call: .; v_call: TRBV7-2; cdr3_aa: CASSLAGRETGELFF; cdr3_nt: TGTGCCAGCAGCTTAGCTGGAAGGGAGACCGGGGAGCTGTTTTTT
clone_size: few; j_call: TRBJ2-7; d_call: .; v_call: TRBV30; cdr3_aa: CAWRSNPGEPHYEQYF; cdr3_nt: TGTGCCTGGAGGAGTAACCCGGGAGAACCCCACTACGAGCAGTACTTC
clone_size: few; j_call: TRBJ1-1; d_call: .; v_call: TRBV3-1; cdr3_aa: CASSQYGRVGTEAFF; cdr3_nt: TGTGCCAGCAGCCAATACGGCAGAGTTGGCACTGAAGCTTTCTTT
clone_size: once; j_call: TRBJ1-5; d_call: .; v_call: TRBV6-2/TRBV6-3; cdr3_aa: CASRLQGLDHPQHF; cdr3_nt: TGTGCCAGCAGGTTACAGGGTCTAGATCATCCCCAGCATTTT